This paragraph covers one TCR beta chain sequence. Its target is not known. Its ends do not fully match the called genes, so a read error is possible. The CDR3 contains 14 residues. The germline V gene has CDR1 SGHAT and CDR2 FQNNGV. Starting from 450 to 500 ng of total RNA, TCR beta cDNA was produced with a primer in the constant region. Construction of TCR beta libraries relied on three successive nested multiplex PCR rounds employing slightly modified ARM-PCR. Running 9 to 10 cycles apiece, the first two PCR rounds relied on TRBV1-TRBV30 forward primers together with a C-beta reverse primer. From the multiplex PCR reads, TCRdb called clonotypes with MiXCR, one entry per CDR3 protein. The table includes about 190,000 distinct CDR3 sequences, approximately 80% detected once. This specimen belongs to a study of tumor-infiltrating lymphocytes in primary liver carcinoma. Co-extracted RNA and DNA came from roughly 20-30 mg of unsorted bulk tissue. Every tumor was sampled at five separate regions.

Notes on the study in general: Tumors reached a significantly greater top-250-clone fraction than blood did (p = 0.039). Only about 7.5-24% of top clones were detected in all five tumor regions.

This sequence joins TRBV11-2 and TRBJ2-7; a weak D match, TRBD2 (5 bases). The TCR originated in a man aged 40-50 years with primary liver carcinoma and hepatitis B virus infection. Sequencing used tumor tissue from primary liver carcinoma. The CDR3 DNA is TGTGCCAGCGGCTCTAACGGGAACTCCTACGAGCGGTACTTC. Its protein is CASGSNGNSYERYF.